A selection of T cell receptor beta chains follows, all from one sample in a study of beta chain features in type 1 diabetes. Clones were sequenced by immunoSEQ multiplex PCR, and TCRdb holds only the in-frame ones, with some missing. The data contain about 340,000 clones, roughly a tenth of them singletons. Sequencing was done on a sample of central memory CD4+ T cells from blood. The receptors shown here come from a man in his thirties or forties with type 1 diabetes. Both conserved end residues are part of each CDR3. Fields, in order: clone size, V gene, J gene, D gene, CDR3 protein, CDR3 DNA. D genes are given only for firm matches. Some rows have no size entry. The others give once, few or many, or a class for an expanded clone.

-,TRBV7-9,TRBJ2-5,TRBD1,CASSSGQLQETQYF,TGTGCCAGCAGCTCGGGACAGCTCCAAGAGACCCAGTACTTC
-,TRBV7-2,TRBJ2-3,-,CASSLQTSYGGADTQYF,TGTGCCAGCAGCTTACAGACTAGTTACGGCGGCGCAGATACGCAGTATTTT
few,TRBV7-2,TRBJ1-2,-,CASSSSQGTYGYTF,TGTGCCAGCAGCTCATCCCAGGGGACCTATGGCTACACCTTC
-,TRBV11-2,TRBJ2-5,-,CASSFGRQETQYF,TGTGCCAGCAGCTTTGGCAGACAAGAGACCCAGTACTTC
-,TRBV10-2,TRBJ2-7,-,CASSQNLVEQYF,TGCGCCAGCAGTCAGAATTTGGTCGAGCAGTACTTC
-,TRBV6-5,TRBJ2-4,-,CASSRHNVRPPIQYF,TGTGCCAGCAGCCGACATAATGTTCGGCCGCCCATTCAGTACTTC
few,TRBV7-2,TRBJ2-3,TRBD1,CASSFRRDSYTDTQYF,TGTGCCAGCAGCTTCAGAAGGGACAGCTACACAGATACGCAGTATTTT
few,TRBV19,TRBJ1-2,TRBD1,CASSARQGDYGYTF,TGTGCCAGTAGTGCCCGACAGGGAGACTATGGCTACACCTTC
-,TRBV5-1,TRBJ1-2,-,CASSPRDGYGYTF,TGCGCCAGCAGCCCCCGGGACGGCTATGGCTACACCTTC
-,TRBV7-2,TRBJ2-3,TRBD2,CASSLVAGAGGANTQYF,TGTGCCAGCAGCTTGGTAGCTGGAGCGGGGGGAGCAAATACGCAGTATTTT
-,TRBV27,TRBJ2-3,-,CATGGTLGGADTQYF,TGTGCCACAGGCGGGACCTTGGGGGGCGCAGATACGCAGTATTTT
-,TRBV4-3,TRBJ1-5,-,CASSQEGTGKYPQHF,TGCGCCAGCAGCCAAGAAGGGACCGGGAAGTACCCCCAGCATTTT
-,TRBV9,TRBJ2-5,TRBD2,CASSPLGGGPGETQYF,TGTGCCAGCAGCCCCCTCGGGGGGGGCCCGGGAGAGACCCAGTACTTC
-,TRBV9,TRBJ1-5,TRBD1,CASSEGQGTQPQHF,TGTGCCAGCAGCGAGGGACAGGGGACTCAGCCCCAGCATTTT
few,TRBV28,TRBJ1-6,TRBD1,CATGGTGLGSPLHF,TGTGCCACAGGGGGAACAGGGTTAGGTTCACCCCTCCACTTT
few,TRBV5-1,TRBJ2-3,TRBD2,CASSSTGLRTDTQYF,TGCGCCAGCAGCTCCACGGGACTACGCACAGATACGCAGTATTTT
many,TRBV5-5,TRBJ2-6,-,CASSFTGTSGANVLTF,TGTGCCAGCAGTTTTACAGGGACATCTGGGGCCAACGTCCTGACTTTC
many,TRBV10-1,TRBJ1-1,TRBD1,CASSGQGSEAFF,TGCGCCAGCAGTGGACAGGGGTCTGAAGCTTTCTTT
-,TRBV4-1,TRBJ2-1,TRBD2,CASSLSGVSYNEQFF,TGCGCCAGCAGCCTTAGCGGGGTCTCCTACAATGAGCAGTTCTTC
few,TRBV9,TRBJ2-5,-,CASSAPGTLQETQYF,TGTGCCAGCAGCGCGCCGGGGACACTACAAGAGACCCAGTACTTC
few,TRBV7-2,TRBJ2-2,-,CASSLMQAGELFF,TGTGCCAGCAGCTTAATGCAGGCCGGGGAGCTGTTTTTT
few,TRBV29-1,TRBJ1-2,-,CSVYETGNYGYTF,TGCAGCGTTTACGAGACGGGTAACTATGGCTACACCTTC
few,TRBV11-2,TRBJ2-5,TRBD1,CASSLVTGMRETQYF,TGTGCCAGCAGCTTAGTGACAGGGATGCGAGAGACCCAGTACTTC
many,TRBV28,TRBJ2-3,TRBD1,CASSSWTGRTDTQYF,TGTGCCAGCAGTTCATGGACAGGACGCACAGATACGCAGTATTTT
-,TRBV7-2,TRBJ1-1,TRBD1,CASSKTGGKDEAFF,TGTGCCAGCAGCAAGACAGGGGGGAAGGATGAAGCTTTCTTT